The table lists the clone carrying this T cell receptor beta chain with a few counts. This entry belongs to a study of OX40 agonist ivuxolimab in advanced cancers. Study details: Approximately 41% of patients had received prior checkpoint inhibitor therapy.

Assay: immunoSEQ multiplex PCR; the TCRdb copy retains only in-frame clones and omits some. The data contain just over 70,000 clones, over 80% of them singletons. Germline CDR1 is SEHNR and CDR2 is FQNEAQ (reference sequence). The length of the CDR3 is 16 residues. Trimming removed 4 bases at V and 9 bases at J, with 19 bases between. The sequenced sample was CD4+ or CD8+ T cells sorted from blood, obtained in a trial of the OX40 agonist ivuxolimab. The chain combines TRBV7-9 with TRBJ1-6; D remains unclear. The sequence came from an adult with an advanced solid tumor such as melanoma, head and neck, liver or kidney cancer. The CDR3 spells CASSSRVRLSTSPLHF. In DNA form, the CDR3 reads TGTGCCAGCAGCTCGCGAGTACGTCTTTCAACTTCACCCCTCCACTTT.